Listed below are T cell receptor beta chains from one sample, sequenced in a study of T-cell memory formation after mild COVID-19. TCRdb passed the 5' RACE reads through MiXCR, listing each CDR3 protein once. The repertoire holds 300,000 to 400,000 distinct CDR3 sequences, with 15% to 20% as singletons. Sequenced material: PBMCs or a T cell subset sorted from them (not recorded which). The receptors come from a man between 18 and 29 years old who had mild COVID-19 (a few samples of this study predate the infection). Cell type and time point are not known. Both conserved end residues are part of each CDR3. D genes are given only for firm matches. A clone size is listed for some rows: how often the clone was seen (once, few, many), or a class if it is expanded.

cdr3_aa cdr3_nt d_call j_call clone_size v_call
CASSIGTGGNSPLHF TGTGCCAGTAGTATCGGGACAGGTGGGAATTCACCCCTCCACTTT TRBD1 TRBJ1-6 few TRBV19
CASTQGGSSSYNEQFF TGTGCCAGCACCCAAGGGGGATCTAGCTCCTACAATGAGCAGTTCTTC NA TRBJ2-1 NA TRBV12-3/TRBV12-4
CASTLLDVRYNEQFF TGCGCCAGCACCCTGCTGGACGTCCGCTACAATGAGCAGTTCTTC NA TRBJ2-1 few TRBV5-1
CASSLFSQSTDTQYF TGTGCCAGCAGCTTGTTTTCTCAGAGCACAGATACGCAGTATTTT NA TRBJ2-3 many TRBV5-5
CSVELAGWETQYF TGCAGCGTTGAATTAGCCGGCTGGGAGACCCAGTACTTC NA TRBJ2-5 few TRBV29-1
CASSQPDRDRIEAFF TGCGCCAGCAGCCAGCCCGACCGGGACAGGATTGAAGCTTTCTTT TRBD1 TRBJ1-1 NA TRBV4-1
CASSVTGGASQPQHF TGTGCCAGCAGTGTAACAGGGGGCGCAAGTCAGCCCCAGCATTTT TRBD1 TRBJ1-5 few TRBV6-1
CASSGAGGPVTGELFF TGTGCCAGCAGCGGAGCGGGGGGGCCGGTAACCGGGGAGCTGTTTTTT TRBD2 TRBJ2-2 few TRBV5-4
CASGRGAGGETQYF TGTGCCAGCGGTCGAGGGGCAGGAGGAGAGACCCAGTACTTC NA TRBJ2-5 few TRBV6-5
CASSLVSSRGTQYF TGTGCCAGCAGCTTAGTCTCTAGCCGGGGTACGCAGTATTTT NA TRBJ2-3 few TRBV7-2
CSVYAGTSGDPLLNEQFF TGCAGCGTATACGCCGGGACTAGCGGGGATCCTCTTCTCAATGAGCAGTTCTTC TRBD2 TRBJ2-1 NA TRBV29-1
CASACPGENQPQHF TGTGCCAGCGCCTGCCCAGGGGAGAATCAGCCCCAGCATTTT NA TRBJ1-5 few TRBV21-1
CAWSVGWNTEAFF TGTGCCTGGAGTGTTGGCTGGAACACTGAAGCTTTCTTT NA TRBJ1-1 once TRBV30
CASSRGHEQFF TGCGCCAGCAGCAGGGGCCATGAGCAGTTCTTC NA TRBJ2-1 many TRBV5-1
CASVAGSYNEQFF TGTGCCAGCGTGGCGGGCTCCTACAATGAGCAGTTCTTC NA TRBJ2-1 NA TRBV6-2/TRBV6-3
CSVGDAGEGETQYF TGCAGCGTTGGGGACGCCGGGGAGGGGGAGACCCAGTACTTC TRBD2 TRBJ2-5 NA TRBV29-1
CASSQDSQGVLGTQYF TGCGCCAGCAGCCAAGATTCCCAGGGGGTTTTGGGGACCCAGTACTTC TRBD1 TRBJ2-5 few TRBV4-1
CASSLFFRGNDGYTF TGCGCCAGCAGCTTATTCTTCAGGGGTAACGATGGCTACACCTTC NA TRBJ1-2 NA TRBV5-1
CASSGQGIETQYF TGTGCCAGCAGTGGACAGGGGATTGAGACCCAGTACTTC TRBD1 TRBJ2-5 NA TRBV25-1
CASSPGTVENTEAFF TGTGCCAGCAGCCCCGGGACAGTTGAGAACACTGAAGCTTTCTTT TRBD1 TRBJ1-1 NA TRBV7-9
CASNVRTAEAFF TGTGCCAGCAACGTTAGGACAGCCGAAGCTTTCTTT NA TRBJ1-1 few TRBV7-2
CSARGGAINEKLFF TGCAGTGCTAGAGGCGGGGCGATTAATGAAAAACTGTTTTTT NA TRBJ1-4 few TRBV20-1
CASSPRGLAVQYF TGTGCCAGCTCACCCCGCGGACTAGCGGTTCAGTACTTC TRBD2 TRBJ2-4 few TRBV18
CASSLRGPRGPSTDTQYF TGTGCCAGCAGCTTAAGGGGTCCCCGGGGTCCGAGCACAGATACGCAGTATTTT NA TRBJ2-3 NA TRBV11-2